Sequencing of this T cell receptor (beta chain) was carried out in a study of blood T cell repertoires in COVID-19. Turning to the study itself: Sources were T cells, B-cell-depleted T cells, or PBMCs; the material itself was cDNA or gDNA.

The protocol was immunoSEQ multiplex PCR, while the TCRdb copy is restricted to in-frame clones and leaves out a portion. This sample has some 50,000 clones; 87% occur once, and the top ten carry 15% to 20%. Sequenced input: peripheral blood. The sequence came from a human donor in a cohort sampled during active COVID-19.

DNA of the CDR3: TGTGCCAGCAGTTACGGAGGGCCCGGGATCGCTGGGGCCAACGTCCTGACTTTC. It specifies CASSYGGPGIAGANVLTF. This chain links TRBV6-2 or TRBV6-3 with TRBJ2-6; weak D call: TRBD2 (6 bases). Germline lookup yields CDR1 MNHEY and CDR2 SVGEGT. Trimming stripped 2 bases from V and 2 bases from J, with 16 bases between. This CDR3 is built from 18 residues.